A single sample gave rise to the 25 T cell receptor beta chains below, sequenced in a study of blood T cell repertoires in COVID-19. Some clones are missing from TCRdb's copy, which holds only in-frame ones; the method was immunoSEQ multiplex PCR. The data contain about 320,000 clones, over 70% of them singletons. Input material: peripheral blood. The receptors come from a woman between 45 and 65 years old with acute or convalescent COVID-19.

The chain carries TRBV7-2 and TRBJ1-2, with 7 positions matching TRBD1. Looked up from germline, CDR1 is SGHTA and CDR2 is FQGNSA. The CDR3 is 15 amino acids. The V and J ends lost 5 bases and 4 bases, in that order; junction bases with no gene match: 10. CDR3 residues: CASSTRQGTTYGYTF. The CDR3 DNA reads as TGTGCCAGCAGCACTCGACAGGGCACTACCTATGGCTACACCTTC.

V gene TRBV4-3 combines with J gene TRBJ2-3; 9 bases agree with TRBD2. With V trimmed by 1 base and J by 4 bases, 9 bases remained unmatched. Germline V gene lookup returns CDR1 LGHNA and CDR2 YSLEER. The CDR3 length is 17 residues. The CDR3 sequence is CASSQGKGLALPDTQYF. CDR3 coding DNA: TGCGCCAGCAGCCAAGGGAAAGGACTAGCGCTCCCAGATACGCAGTATTTT.

The DNA of the CDR3 is TGTGCCAGCAGCCCCCAACAGGGTGGCAGCCACACCGGGGAGCTGTTTTTT. This sequence encodes CASSPQQGGSHTGELFF. This chain joins TRBV5-4 and TRBJ2-2, with a tentative D call TRBD1 (6 bases). Deletions cut 4 bases from V and 3 bases from J, with 19 bases between. The CDR3 consists of 17 residues. CDR1 and CDR2 from the germline V gene are SGHNT and YYREEE (reference sequence).

V is TRBV10-3 and J is TRBJ1-2; 7 positions match TRBD1. Germline assignment: CDR1 ENHRY and CDR2 SYGVKD. V lost 5 bases to trimming and J lost 5 bases; unmatched junction nucleotides: 14. This CDR3 region has 16 residues. CDR3 sequence: CAISKTGTAQAYGYTF. The CDR3 DNA is TGTGCCATCAGTAAAACCGGGACAGCCCAAGCTTATGGCTACACCTTC.

The J gene is TRBJ2-7, the V gene TRBV7-9, with D maybe TRBD2 (6 bases). Germline V CDR1 and CDR2: SEHNR, FQNEAQ (reference sequence). V lost 3 bases and J lost 2, with 11 bases in between. The CDR3 loop spans 14 amino acids. CDR3 DNA: TGTGCCAGCAGCTTGGAGGGCAGGGCCTACGAGCAGTACGTC. As protein: CASSLEGRAYEQYV.

Only a few counts were recorded for this clone. The chain employs TRBV5-1 and TRBJ1-2, with D possibly matching TRBD1 (5 bases). The CDR3 consists of 13 residues. V dropped 0 bases and J dropped 6 bases, with 9 bases sitting between them. Germline V gene lookup returns CDR1 SGHRS and CDR2 YFSETQ. As DNA, the CDR3 is TGCGCCAGCAGCTTGGCAGGGTTGGATGGCTACACCTTC. Its translation is CASSLAGLDGYTF.

CDR3 in amino acids: CASGLSLRNNQPQHF. The CDR3 DNA reads as TGTGCCAGTGGCTTAAGTCTCCGAAACAATCAGCCCCAGCATTTT. The chain employs TRBV19 and TRBJ1-5; D remains ambiguous. V shed 8 bases and J shed 3 bases, with 17 bases lying between them. In germline, CDR1 is LNHDA, CDR2 SQIVND (reference sequence). This CDR3 region has 15 residues.

This chain links TRBV19 with TRBJ1-1, with 7 bases that match TRBD1. The CDR3 length is 12 residues. CDR1 is LNHDA and CDR2 is SQIVND in the germline V gene (reference sequence). Trimming took 6 bases from V and 7 from J; bases not matched to a gene: 5. The CDR3 region is CASSRGQFEAFF. The DNA of the CDR3 is TGTGCCAGTAGCAGGGGACAGTTTGAAGCTTTCTTT. Filled out from reference TRBV19 and TRBJ1-1, the complete variable domain reads DGGITQSPKYLFRKEGQNVTLSCEQNLNHDAMYWYRQDPGQGLRLIYYSQIVNDFQKGDIAEGYSVSREKKESFPLTVTSAQKNPTAFYLCASSRGQFEAFFGQGTRLTVV.

The CDR3 loop reads CASSLGGKGNTIYF. CDR3 bases: TGTGCCAGCAGCTTAGGAGGGAAAGGAAACACCATATATTTT. The V call is TRBV11-2, the J call TRBJ1-3, with D hard to call. The V end lost 1 base, the J end lost 4 bases, and 8 bases lay between the germline ends. This CDR3 is built from 14 residues. CDR1 and CDR2 (germline): SGHAT, FQNNGV.

The V call is TRBV6-1, the J call TRBJ1-1, with D possibly TRBD1 on 5 matching bases. Trimming took off 3 bases at V and 5 bases at J, with 16 bases between the two ends. This CDR3 spans 15 amino acids. Germline V gene sequence: CDR1 MNHNS, CDR2 SASEGT. CDR3 DNA sequence: TGTGCCAGCAGTGAGGTATTGGCAGGGAAGACTGAAGCTTTCTTT. Translated, it gives CASSEVLAGKTEAFF.

The chain is built from TRBV19 and TRBJ1-1; D may be TRBD1 (5 bases). The CDR3 loop spans 14 amino acids. Germline values: CDR1 LNHDA, CDR2 SQIVND (reference sequence). V was trimmed by 5 bases and J by 2 bases, leaving 12 bases between them. The CDR3 loop reads CASSPGLLNTEAFF. The CDR3 DNA reads TGTGCCAGTAGTCCGGGACTCCTAAACACTGAAGCTTTCTTT.

This chain's CDR3 is CASTTIQAGTNTGELFF. The DNA for the CDR3 is TGTGCCAGCACCACCATCCAGGCGGGAACGAACACCGGGGAGCTGTTTTTT. This chain links TRBV7-2 with TRBJ2-2; D perhaps matches TRBD2 (6 bases). The germline V gene encodes CDR1 SGHTA and CDR2 FQGNSA. Trimming stripped 7 bases from V and 0 bases from J, with 18 bases between. This CDR3 spans 17 amino acids.

This clone was detected once. The chain carries TRBV15 and TRBJ2-7; 10 nucleotides match TRBD2. Germline V gene sequence: CDR1 LNHNV, CDR2 YYDKDF (reference sequence). This CDR3 has 15 amino acids. J lost 7 bases, V lost 4 bases, and 10 bases had no gene match. The CDR3 sequence is CATSKAGGRIGEQYV. The CDR3 DNA is TGTGCCACCAGCAAAGCGGGGGGGAGAATAGGTGAGCAGTACGTC.

The chain recombines TRBV12-3 or TRBV12-4 with TRBJ1-4, with D possibly being TRBD1 (6 bases). The CDR3 has 13 residues. Between the trimmed V and J ends, which lost 7 bases and 3 bases, there was a span of 9 bases. The CDR3, as DNA: TGTGCCAGCAAGGACAGAGCTAATGAAAAACTGTTTTTT. Amino acids: CASKDRANEKLFF.

The chain is built from TRBV7-9 and TRBJ1-1, with TRBD1 matching over 8 bases. The germline V gene encodes CDR1 SEHNR and CDR2 FQNEAQ (reference sequence). The CDR3 is made up of 14 amino acids. V shed 6 bases, J shed 5 bases, and the junction held 8 bases outside the gene matches. DNA for the CDR3: TGTGCCAGCAGAAAGCAGGGGGCGGGAACTGAAGCTTTCTTT. This gives the protein CASRKQGAGTEAFF.

The V call is TRBV10-2, the J call TRBJ1-2; perhaps TRBD1 as D (5 bases). This CDR3 has 15 residues. Germline loops: CDR1 WSHSY, CDR2 SAAADI. Trimming pared 3 bases from V and 5 bases from J, leaving 16 bases between. This CDR3 is CASSDKQGPIYGYTF. The CDR3 DNA reads TGCGCCAGCAGTGATAAGCAGGGCCCGATTTATGGCTACACCTTC.

CDR3 sequence: CASSATLDQGEGYTF. The CDR3 nucleotides are TGTGCCAGCAGTGCAACCCTAGACCAGGGGGAAGGCTACACCTTC. This rearrangement joins TRBV25-1 to TRBJ1-2; TRBD1 agrees at 7 bases. Germline trimming cut 4 bases from V and 8 bases from J; bases unmatched to any gene: 13. Per the germline V gene, CDR1 is MGHDK and CDR2 is SYGVNS. This CDR3 contains 15 residues.

The chain recombines TRBV21-1 with TRBJ2-7; no check of the table's D call, TRBD1, against the DNA was made. TRBV21-1 is flagged as a pseudogene. The CDR3 has 14 amino acids. CDR3: CARDGTGGSREQYV. In DNA form, the CDR3 reads TGTGCCAGGGATGGGACAGGGGGAAGTCGCGAGCAGTACGTC.

CDR3 in DNA: TGTGCCTGGAGTGTACATAGCAATCAGCCCCAGCATTTT. Translating gives CAWSVHSNQPQHF. This chain joins TRBV30 and TRBJ1-5; D not resolved. Trimming shortened V by 0 bases and J by 0 bases, and 3 bases separated the two germline ends. CDR3 size: 13 residues. Germline CDR1 and CDR2: GTSNPN and SVGIG (reference sequence).

This clone has just a few counts. The V call is TRBV7-9, the J call TRBJ2-5; D is undetermined. CDR1 is SEHNR, CDR2 FQNEAQ, per germline (reference sequence). The CDR3 is 12 residues long. V lost 6 bases and J lost 9, with 14 bases in between. The CDR3 DNA reads TGTGCCAGCAGGATCGTCGGTGAGGCCCAGTACTTC. Translated: CASRIVGEAQYF. The entire variable domain, with the rest obtained from reference TRBV7-9 and TRBJ2-5, is as follows: DTGVSQNPRHKITKRGQNVTFRCDPISEHNRLYWYRQTLGQGPEFLTYFQNEAQLEKSRLLSDRFSAERPKGSFSTLEIQRTEQGDSAMYLCASRIVGEAQYFGPGTRLLVL.

The chain is built from TRBV20-1 and TRBJ1-5; D not certain. This CDR3 is 13 amino acids long. Germline CDR1 is DFQATT and CDR2 is SNEGSKA (reference sequence). With 3 bases removed from V and 6 bases from J, the gap between germline ends came to 12 bases. The CDR3 bases are TGCAGTGCTAGTTCGGAGGGATCTCAGCCCCAGCATTTT. Translating gives CSASSEGSQPQHF.

The J gene is TRBJ1-4, the V gene TRBV30; D remains unclear. Germline V gives CDR1 GTSNPN, CDR2 SVGIG (reference sequence). The CDR3 totals 13 residues. The V end lost 0 bases, the J end lost 5 bases, and 7 bases lay between the germline ends. The CDR3 is CAWSVIRNEKLFF. The CDR3 nucleotides are TGTGCCTGGAGTGTGATCAGAAATGAAAAACTGTTTTTT. Filled out from reference TRBV30 and TRBJ1-4, the complete variable domain reads SQTIHQWPATLVQPVGSPLSLECTVEGTSNPNLYWYRQAAGRGLQLLFYSVGIGQISSEVPQNLSASRPQDRQFILSSKKLLLSDSGFYLCAWSVIRNEKLFFGSGTQLSVL.

V gene TRBV5-4 combines with J gene TRBJ2-7, with 10 bases matching TRBD1. This CDR3 is 15 amino acids long. V lost 0 bases and J lost 2; bases outside the gene matches: 2. The germline V gene encodes CDR1 SGHNT and CDR2 YYREEE (reference sequence). The DNA of the CDR3 is TGTGCCAGCAGCTTGGCCGGGACAGGGGCCTACGAGCAGTACGTC. Its protein is CASSLAGTGAYEQYV.

The rearrangement links TRBV27 to TRBJ2-5, with TRBD2 matching over 13 bases. The V segment lost 4 bases and the J segment 4 bases; nucleotides outside the gene matches: 9. From germline, CDR1 is MNHEY and CDR2 SMNVEV (reference sequence). This CDR3 comprises 17 residues. CDR3: CASSSRTSGRWGETQYF. CDR3 coding DNA: TGTGCCAGCAGTTCGCGGACTAGCGGGAGATGGGGAGAGACCCAGTACTTC.

The chain links TRBV19 to TRBJ2-5; a weak D match, TRBD2 (5 bases). Deletions cut 5 bases from V and 1 base from J, with 14 bases between. Germline loops: CDR1 LNHDA, CDR2 SQIVND (reference sequence). There are 15 residues in the CDR3. The DNA for the CDR3 is TGTGCCAGTAGTTTCCGGACTGGCCCCCAAGAGACCCAGTACTTC. Translation gives CASSFRTGPQETQYF.